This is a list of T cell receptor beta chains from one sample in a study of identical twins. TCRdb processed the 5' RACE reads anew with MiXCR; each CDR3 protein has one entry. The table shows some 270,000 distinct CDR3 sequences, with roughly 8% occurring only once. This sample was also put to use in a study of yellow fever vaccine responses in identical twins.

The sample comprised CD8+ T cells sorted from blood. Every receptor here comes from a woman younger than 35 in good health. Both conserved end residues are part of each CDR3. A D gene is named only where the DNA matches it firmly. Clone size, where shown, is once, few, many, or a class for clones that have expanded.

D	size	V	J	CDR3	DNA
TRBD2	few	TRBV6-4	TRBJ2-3	CASSASGGSDTQYF	TGTGCCAGCTCAGCTAGCGGTGGATCAGATACGCAGTATTTT
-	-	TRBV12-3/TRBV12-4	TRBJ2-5	CAISWGAGAGSQETQYF	TGTGCCATCAGTTGGGGGGCCGGCGCGGGGTCCCAAGAGACCCAGTACTTC
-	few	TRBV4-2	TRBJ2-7	CASSQMTGSYEQYF	TGTGCCAGCAGCCAAATGACAGGATCCTACGAGCAGTACTTC
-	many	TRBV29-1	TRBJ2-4	CSVENPRAGSYGKNIQYF	TGCAGCGTTGAAAACCCTCGGGCTGGGAGTTATGGCAAAAACATTCAGTACTTC
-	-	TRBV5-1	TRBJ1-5	CASSLSPGEGYQPQHF	TGCGCCAGCAGCTTGTCTCCGGGGGAGGGTTATCAGCCCCAGCATTTT
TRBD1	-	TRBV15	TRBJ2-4	CATSRGQGAKIQYF	TGTGCCACCAGCAGAGGCCAGGGGGCAAAAATTCAGTACTTC
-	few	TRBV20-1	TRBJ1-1	CSARDSGFTEAFF	TGCAGTGCTAGAGATTCAGGGTTCACTGAAGCTTTCTTT
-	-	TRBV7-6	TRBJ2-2	CASSLAIGGGELFF	TGTGCCAGCAGCTTAGCAATAGGTGGCGGGGAGCTGTTTTTT
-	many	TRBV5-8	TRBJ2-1	CASSSGIYNEQFF	TGTGCCAGCAGCTCCGGGATCTACAATGAGCAGTTCTTC
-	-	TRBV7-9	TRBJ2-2	CASSFPWELFF	TGTGCCAGCAGCTTCCCCTGGGAGCTGTTTTTT
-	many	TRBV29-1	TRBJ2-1	CSVESGGLDSYNEQFF	TGCAGCGTCGAATCAGGTGGACTGGACAGCTACAATGAGCAGTTCTTC
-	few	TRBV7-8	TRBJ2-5	CASSLSPDGRETQYF	TGTGCCAGCAGCTTATCGCCGGACGGTAGAGAGACCCAGTACTTC
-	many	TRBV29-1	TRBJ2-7	CSVEDRLYEQYF	TGCAGCGTTGAAGACAGACTCTACGAGCAGTACTTC
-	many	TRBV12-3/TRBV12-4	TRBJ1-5	CASSFPGLRPQHF	TGTGCCAGCAGTTTTCCCGGACTTCGACCCCAGCATTTT
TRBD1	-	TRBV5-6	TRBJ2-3	CASSLEGASTDTQYF	TGTGCCAGCAGCTTGGAGGGGGCTAGCACAGATACGCAGTATTTT
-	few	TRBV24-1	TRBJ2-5	CATSDSFAYQETQYF	TGTGCCACCAGTGATTCTTTTGCTTACCAAGAGACCCAGTACTTC
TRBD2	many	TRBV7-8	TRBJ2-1	CASSPAAGALNEQFF	TGTGCCAGCAGCCCCGCCGCGGGAGCCCTCAATGAGCAGTTCTTC
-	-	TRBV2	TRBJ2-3	CASSEAQTPLTQYF	TGTGCCAGCAGTGAAGCCCAGACCCCTCTAACGCAGTATTTT
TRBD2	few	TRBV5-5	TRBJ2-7	CASSSEAAGAFSYEQYF	TGTGCCAGCAGCTCCGAGGCAGCGGGGGCCTTCTCCTACGAGCAGTACTTC
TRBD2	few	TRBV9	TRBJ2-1	CASSPSRTSSWRFF	TGTGCCAGCAGCCCATCCCGGACTAGCAGTTGGCGGTTCTTC
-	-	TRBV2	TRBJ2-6	CASSARHVSGANVLTF	TGTGCCAGCAGCGCCCGACACGTCTCTGGGGCCAACGTCCTGACTTTC
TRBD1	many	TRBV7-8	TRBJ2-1	CASSSKTGSSYNEQFF	TGTGCCAGCAGCTCGAAGACAGGGAGCTCCTACAATGAGCAGTTCTTC
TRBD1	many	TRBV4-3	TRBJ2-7	CASSQRQGAYEQYF	TGCGCCAGCAGCCAAAGACAGGGGGCTTACGAGCAGTACTTC
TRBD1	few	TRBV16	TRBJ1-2	CASSLNRGLNYGYTF	TGTGCCAGCAGCCTGAACAGGGGCCTTAACTATGGCTACACCTTC
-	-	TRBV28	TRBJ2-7	CARSLFDKTYEQYF	TGTGCCAGAAGTTTATTCGACAAAACCTACGAGCAGTACTTC
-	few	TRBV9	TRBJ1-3	CASEGVGNTIYF	TGTGCCAGCGAAGGGGTCGGAAACACCATATATTTT
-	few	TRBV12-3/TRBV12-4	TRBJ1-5	CASEAGLGSNQPQHF	TGTGCCAGCGAGGCAGGGCTCGGCAGCAATCAGCCCCAGCATTTT
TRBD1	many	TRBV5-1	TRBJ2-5	CASSYWGTDQETQYF	TGCGCCAGCAGCTATTGGGGGACAGACCAAGAGACCCAGTACTTC
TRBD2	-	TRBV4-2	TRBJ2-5	CASSQGPFTSGGGGAQYF	TGTGCCAGCAGCCAAGGCCCGTTTACTAGCGGGGGAGGAGGGGCCCAGTACTTC
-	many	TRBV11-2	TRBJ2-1	CASSLPVFGGTYNEQFF	TGTGCCAGCAGCTTACCCGTCTTTGGGGGGACCTACAATGAGCAGTTCTTC
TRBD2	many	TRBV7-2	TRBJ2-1	CASSPISGSNEQFF	TGTGCCAGCAGCCCGATAAGCGGGAGCAATGAGCAGTTCTTC
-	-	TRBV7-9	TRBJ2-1	CASSLLGSMDEQFF	TGTGCCAGCAGCTTACTAGGGAGTATGGATGAGCAGTTCTTC
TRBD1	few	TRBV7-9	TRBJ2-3	CASSRSTGGFTDTQYF	TGTGCCAGCAGCCGCTCAACAGGGGGGTTTACAGATACGCAGTATTTT
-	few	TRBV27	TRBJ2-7	CASSFLHNPYEQYF	TGTGCCAGCAGTTTCTTACACAATCCCTACGAGCAGTACTTC
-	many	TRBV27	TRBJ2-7	CASSFGGPSYEQYF	TGTGCCAGCAGTTTCGGGGGGCCCTCCTACGAGCAGTACTTC
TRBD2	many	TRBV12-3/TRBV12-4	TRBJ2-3	CASRMLAGGPVTQYF	TGTGCCAGCAGAATGCTAGCGGGAGGGCCCGTTACGCAGTATTTT
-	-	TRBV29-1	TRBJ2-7	CSVVVRLGGRWYEQYF	TGCAGCGTTGTGGTTCGATTAGGAGGAAGGTGGTACGAGCAGTACTTC
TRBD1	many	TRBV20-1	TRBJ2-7	CSARDLGQNLYEQYF	TGCAGTGCTAGAGACCTGGGACAGAACCTTTACGAGCAGTACTTC
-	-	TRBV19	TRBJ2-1	CASSIEAESSYNEQFF	TGTGCCAGTAGTATAGAGGCAGAGAGCTCCTACAATGAGCAGTTCTTC
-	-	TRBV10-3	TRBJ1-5	CAISESNRLNQPQHF	TGTGCCATCAGTGAGTCGAACAGATTAAATCAGCCCCAGCATTTT
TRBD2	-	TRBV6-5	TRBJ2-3	CASSYEGLAGTDTQYF	TGTGCCAGCAGTTACGAGGGACTAGCGGGCACAGATACGCAGTATTTT
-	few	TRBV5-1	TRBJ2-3	CASSPSQGGGTDTQYF	TGCGCCAGCAGCCCCTCCCAAGGAGGGGGTACAGATACGCAGTATTTT
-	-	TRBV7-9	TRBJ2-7	CASSLSENPYEQYF	TGTGCCAGCAGCTTATCGGAGAACCCCTACGAGCAGTACTTC
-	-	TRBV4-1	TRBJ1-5	CASSAGHLSNQPQHF	TGCGCCAGCAGCGCGGGACACCTGAGCAATCAGCCCCAGCATTTT
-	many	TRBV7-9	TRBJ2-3	CASSGATDTQYF	TGTGCCAGCAGCGGGGCGACAGATACGCAGTATTTT
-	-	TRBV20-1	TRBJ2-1	CSAPMTSTVYNEQFF	TGCAGTGCACCAATGACTAGTACTGTCTACAATGAGCAGTTCTTC
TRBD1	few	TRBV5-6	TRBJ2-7	CASSAGTGQDEQYF	TGTGCCAGCAGCGCGGGGACAGGGCAGGACGAGCAGTACTTC
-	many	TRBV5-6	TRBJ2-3	CASSSLADTQYF	TGTGCCAGCAGTTCACTAGCAGATACGCAGTATTTT
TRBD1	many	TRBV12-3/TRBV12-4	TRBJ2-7	CASSPGTGGQQYF	TGTGCCAGCAGCCCCGGGACAGGAGGACAGCAGTACTTC
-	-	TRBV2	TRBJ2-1	CASSGGLYNEQFF	TGTGCCAGCAGCGGAGGGTTATACAATGAGCAGTTCTTC
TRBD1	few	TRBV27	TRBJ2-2	CASRDREDTGELFF	TGTGCCAGCAGGGACAGGGAAGACACCGGGGAGCTGTTTTTT
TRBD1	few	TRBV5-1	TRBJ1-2	CASSSQGVNYGYTF	TGCGCCAGCAGCTCCCAGGGGGTTAACTATGGCTACACCTTC